The rows below give T cell receptor beta chains drawn from one sample of a study of T-cell reconstitution after alpha-beta-depleted transplantation in children. TCRdb independently ran MiXCR on the PCR reads; one entry per CDR3 protein. Of about 500,000 distinct CDR3 sequences in the sample, around a third are singletons; the top ten hold around 2.3%. The sequencing used PBMCs from the stem cell graft donor, collected from the stem cell graft. These receptors were taken from a human donor who donated a stem cell graft to a child with aplastic anemia. CDR3s include the opening cysteine and the closing phenylalanine or tryptophan. The D gene is left open where the match is weak. Expanded clones get a size class; other rows say once, few or many, or leave the size out.

D,size,V,J,CDR3,DNA
NA,few,TRBV11-3,TRBJ2-1,CASSLGLASHNEQFF,TGTGCCAGCAGCTTGGGGTTAGCCTCCCACAATGAGCAGTTCTTC
NA,NA,TRBV11-1,TRBJ2-2,CASSPRKGQNTGELFF,TGTGCCAGCAGCCCCAGAAAAGGACAGAACACCGGGGAGCTGTTTTTT
NA,NA,TRBV14,TRBJ2-7,CASSQVVGAVSSEQYF,TGTGCCAGCAGCCAAGTCGTAGGGGCGGTCTCGAGCGAGCAGTACTTC
TRBD1,NA,TRBV6-5,TRBJ1-1,CASSYLGTGNTEAFF,TGTGCCAGCAGTTACTTAGGGACAGGGAACACTGAAGCTTTCTTT
NA,NA,TRBV11-2,TRBJ2-7,CASSLQRGPYEQYF,TGTGCCAGCAGCTTACAGAGGGGTCCCTACGAGCAGTACTTC
NA,NA,TRBV28,TRBJ2-3,CASSLGRATDTQYF,TGTGCCAGCAGTTTAGGAAGGGCCACAGATACGCAGTATTTT
NA,few,TRBV6-5,TRBJ2-1,CASSYRATPPNEQFF,TGTGCCAGCAGTTACCGGGCCACTCCGCCCAATGAGCAGTTCTTC
NA,NA,TRBV7-2,TRBJ1-2,CASSLAPMPLYGYTF,TGTGCCAGCAGCTTAGCCCCTATGCCGCTCTATGGCTACACCTTC
TRBD1,NA,TRBV15,TRBJ2-3,CATGQGQRTDTQYF,TGTGCCACAGGACAGGGCCAGCGCACAGATACGCAGTATTTT
TRBD1,few,TRBV30,TRBJ2-1,CAWRGDRGSEQFF,TGTGCCTGGAGGGGGGACAGGGGGTCTGAGCAGTTCTTC
NA,NA,TRBV6-1,TRBJ1-5,CASSEVGRGNQPQHF,TGTGCCAGCAGTGAAGTAGGCAGGGGCAATCAGCCCCAGCATTTT
TRBD2,NA,TRBV7-2,TRBJ2-5,CASSPLGLAGVETQYF,TGTGCCAGCAGCCCCCTTGGACTAGCGGGAGTGGAGACCCAGTACTTC
NA,NA,TRBV18,TRBJ2-7,CASSPPGSLNYEQYF,TGTGCCAGCTCACCACCGGGATCACTAAACTACGAGCAGTACTTC
TRBD2,NA,TRBV19,TRBJ2-1,CASSNSRLAGGPWDNEQFF,TGTGCCAGTAGTAACAGCAGGCTAGCGGGAGGGCCCTGGGACAATGAGCAGTTCTTC
NA,NA,TRBV29-1,TRBJ2-3,CSVVGRPTDTQYF,TGCAGCGTTGTAGGCAGGCCCACAGATACGCAGTATTTT
TRBD2,few,TRBV5-1,TRBJ2-1,CASSTGRSSYNEQFF,TGCGCCAGCAGCACCGGGAGGAGCTCCTACAATGAGCAGTTCTTC
TRBD2,few,TRBV7-2,TRBJ2-1,CASSLAPSGTYNEQFF,TGTGCCAGCAGCTTAGCCCCTAGCGGGACTTACAATGAGCAGTTCTTC
NA,NA,TRBV15,TRBJ2-2,CATSRLRSTGELFF,TGTGCCACCAGCAGGTTACGTAGCACCGGGGAGCTGTTTTTT
NA,many,TRBV6-5,TRBJ1-4,CASRPDSYNEKLFF,TGTGCCAGCAGGCCGGACAGCTATAATGAAAAACTGTTTTTT
TRBD1,NA,TRBV27,TRBJ2-1,CASSGTGAHEQFF,TGTGCCAGCAGTGGAACAGGGGCACATGAGCAGTTCTTC
NA,NA,TRBV4-2,TRBJ1-2,CASSQPDGGVGGYTF,TGTGCCAGCAGCCAGCCGGACGGAGGGGTAGGAGGCTACACCTTC
TRBD1,NA,TRBV7-8,TRBJ1-2,CASSLVGGTGYGYTF,TGTGCCAGCAGCTTAGTGGGGGGGACAGGCTATGGCTACACCTTC
TRBD2,few,TRBV20-1,TRBJ2-3,CSAPDRSGTSGRGLTDTQYF,TGCAGTGCTCCCGACCGGTCGGGGACTAGCGGGAGGGGGTTGACAGATACGCAGTATTTT
NA,NA,TRBV25-1,TRBJ2-1,CASSELYLNEQFF,TGTGCCAGCAGTGAACTCTACCTCAATGAGCAGTTCTTC
TRBD1,NA,TRBV20-1,TRBJ1-5,CSAPGQGGNNQPQHF,TGCAGTGCCCCCGGACAGGGGGGAAACAATCAGCCCCAGCATTTT
TRBD1,few,TRBV29-1,TRBJ1-1,CSVLSRPGGQPNTEAFF,TGCAGCGTCCTTTCCAGACCTGGGGGACAGCCGAACACTGAAGCTTTCTTT
TRBD1,NA,TRBV7-9,TRBJ2-7,CASSLGDRGEQYF,TGTGCCAGCAGCTTAGGGGACAGGGGCGAGCAGTACTTC
TRBD2,NA,TRBV11-3,TRBJ2-1,CASSRTSVNEQFF,TGTGCCAGCAGCAGGACTAGTGTGAATGAGCAGTTCTTC
NA,NA,TRBV6-2/TRBV6-3,TRBJ1-1,CASRSNRVSHTEAFF,TGTGCCAGCAGATCAAACAGGGTTTCCCACACTGAAGCTTTCTTT
NA,NA,TRBV10-3,TRBJ2-7,CAISESSRGPPYEQYF,TGTGCCATCAGTGAGTCGAGCAGGGGTCCCCCGTACGAGCAGTACTTC
NA,NA,TRBV7-2,TRBJ1-2,CASSLALGVRGYTF,TGTGCCAGCAGCTTAGCGCTTGGTGTTAGGGGCTACACCTTC
TRBD1,NA,TRBV24-1,TRBJ2-1,CATSGGQGYNEQFF,TGTGCCACCAGTGGGGGACAGGGATACAATGAGCAGTTCTTC
NA,NA,TRBV12-3/TRBV12-4,TRBJ2-7,CASSFGGQGNYEQYF,TGTGCCAGCAGTTTCGGGGGGCAGGGAAACTACGAGCAGTACTTC
NA,NA,TRBV6-5,TRBJ1-1,CASSYSRATTGGTEAFF,TGTGCCAGCAGTTACTCGAGAGCTACCACGGGAGGCACTGAAGCTTTCTTT
TRBD1,few,TRBV6-1,TRBJ2-2,CASRGTGRIGELFF,TGTGCCAGCAGAGGGACAGGGAGGATCGGGGAGCTGTTTTTT
NA,few,TRBV7-2,TRBJ2-2,CASSLGVYTGELFF,TGTGCCAGCAGCTTAGGAGTTTACACCGGGGAGCTGTTTTTT
NA,NA,TRBV15,TRBJ2-4,CATSRTRTENIQYF,TGTGCCACCAGCAGAACACGGACGGAGAACATTCAGTACTTC
NA,NA,TRBV27,TRBJ2-1,CASSPRDGAYNEQFF,TGTGCCAGCAGCCCCCGGGACGGAGCTTACAATGAGCAGTTCTTC
NA,NA,TRBV29-1,TRBJ1-3,CSVLHYRSSGNTIYF,TGCAGCGTTCTACACTACCGAAGCTCTGGAAACACCATATATTTT
TRBD2,NA,TRBV4-3,TRBJ2-2,CASSQGLAGNTGELFF,TGCGCCAGCAGCCAAGGATTAGCGGGAAACACCGGGGAGCTGTTTTTT
NA,NA,TRBV6-5,TRBJ2-5,CASKGFQETQYF,TGTGCCAGCAAGGGGTTCCAAGAGACCCAGTACTTC
NA,NA,TRBV6-5,TRBJ2-1,CASSYSNGGGQEQFF,TGTGCCAGCAGTTACTCGAATGGTGGCGGTCAAGAGCAGTTCTTC
TRBD2,NA,TRBV2,TRBJ2-1,CASRSKAGGPSEQFF,TGTGCCAGCAGAAGTAAAGCGGGAGGGCCGAGTGAGCAGTTCTTC
NA,NA,TRBV5-6,TRBJ2-1,CASSLERTIYNEQFF,TGTGCCAGCAGCTTGGAGCGGACAATCTACAATGAGCAGTTCTTC
NA,NA,TRBV4-3,TRBJ2-7,CASSQVATGEDEQYF,TGCGCCAGCAGCCAAGTCGCTACGGGTGAAGACGAGCAGTACTTC
NA,NA,TRBV30,TRBJ2-1,CAWSPERRRDPHNEQFF,TGTGCCTGGAGTCCGGAGCGGAGGAGGGACCCACACAATGAGCAGTTCTTC
NA,once,TRBV18,TRBJ1-5,CASSPGRLENQPQHF,TGTGCCAGCTCACCCGGGCGACTGGAAAATCAGCCCCAGCATTTT
NA,few,TRBV7-2,TRBJ2-1,CASSLSAGEYNEQFF,TGTGCCAGCAGCTTGTCCGCAGGGGAATACAATGAGCAGTTCTTC
TRBD2,few,TRBV20-1,TRBJ2-7,CSAIRLAGGPHEQYF,TGCAGTGCAATCCGACTAGCGGGAGGGCCCCACGAGCAGTACTTC